One sample yielded the 16 T cell receptor beta chains listed below, sequenced in a study of cytomegalovirus exposure and HLA in healthy donors. PCR used 60 Vbeta primers and 13 Jbeta primers. The protocol was immunoSEQ multiplex PCR, while the TCRdb copy is restricted to in-frame clones and leaves out a portion. The table has 200,000 or so clones, approximately 83% seen once. Sequencing was done on a sample of PBMCs. The receptors shown here come from a boy younger than 10 in good health and CMV-seronegative.

The V and J genes are TRBV4-3 and TRBJ2-1; 9 nucleotides align to TRBD2. Germline CDR1 and CDR2: LGHNA and YSLEER. Trimming took 0 bases from V and 2 from J; bases not matched to a gene: 2. CDR3 length equals 16 residues. Written as DNA, the CDR3 is TGCGCCAGCAGCCAAGAGGCGGGGGGGCCCTACAATGAGCAGTTCTTC. This codes for CASSQEAGGPYNEQFF.

This chain connects TRBV7-4 to TRBJ2-7; TRBD2 aligns across 13 bases. V gave up 4 bases and J gave up 4 bases; unmatched junction bases: 7. Per germline, CDR1 SGHVT and CDR2 SQSDAQ. CDR3 size: 16 residues. This CDR3 is CASSSLPGLAGYEQYF. The CDR3 bases are TGTGCCAGCAGCTCCCTGCCGGGACTAGCGGGGTACGAGCAGTACTTC. Drawing the rest from reference TRBV7-4 and TRBJ2-7, the complete variable domain is GAGVSQSPRYKVAKRGRDVALRCDSISGHVTLYWYRQTLGQGSEVLTYSQSDAQRDKSGRPSGRFSAERPERSVSTLKIQRTEQGDSAVYLCASSSLPGLAGYEQYFGPGTRLTVT.

This chain connects TRBV7-9 to TRBJ1-2; D might be TRBD1 (6 bases). CDR1 and CDR2 (germline): SEHNR, FQNEAQ (reference sequence). The CDR3 extends over 13 amino acids. V was clipped by 6 bases and J by 7 bases, with 15 bases between them. CDR3 coding DNA: TGTGCCAGCAGGCCAACAGGGTTCCCTGGCTACACCTTC. It translates to CASRPTGFPGYTF.

This sequence joins TRBV4-3 and TRBJ2-7, with D perhaps TRBD1 (5 bases). Germline V gene lookup returns CDR1 LGHNA and CDR2 YSLEER. The CDR3 has 14 residues. V was trimmed by 0 bases and J by 2 bases, leaving 8 bases between them. The CDR3 bases are TGCGCCAGCAGCCAAGAATTAGGGGCCTACGAGCAGTACTTC. Residues: CASSQELGAYEQYF.

Here the CDR3 reads CASSPPFGTGDEQYF. The CDR3 DNA reads as TGTGCCAGCTCACCACCGTTTGGGACGGGGGACGAGCAGTACTTC. The rearrangement uses TRBV18 and TRBJ2-7; a weak D match, TRBD2 (6 bases). The CDR3 loop spans 15 amino acids. CDR1 and CDR2 (germline): KGHSH, LQKENI. The germline V and J ends were trimmed by 0 bases and 5 bases, with 14 bases remaining between them.

This chain links TRBV6-1 with TRBJ1-5, with D possibly TRBD1 on 5 matching bases. CDR1 and CDR2 (germline): MNHNS, SASEGT. Trimming cost V 3 bases and J 5 bases, with 14 bases left between them. The CDR3 totals 15 residues. The CDR3 region has the DNA TGTGCCAGCAGTGATCCAAGGGGAGGGGATCAGCCCCAGCATTTT. Amino acids: CASSDPRGGDQPQHF.

This clone turned up a few times. The V gene is TRBV4-3, the J gene TRBJ1-2; the D is unclear. V gave up 2 bases and J gave up 4 bases, with 5 bases separating them. CDR1 and CDR2 (germline): LGHNA, YSLEER. This CDR3 contains 12 residues. The CDR3, as DNA: TGCGCCAGCAGCCAACTCGGCTATGGCTACACCTTC. Protein sequence: CASSQLGYGYTF.

The chain is built from TRBV6-1 and TRBJ2-7; TRBD2 matches 11 bases. Trimming cost V 1 base and J 4 bases; bases outside gene matches: 3. The CDR3 is 15 residues long. The germline V gene has CDR1 MNHNS and CDR2 SASEGT. This chain's CDR3 is CASSEVSSGGYEQYF. The CDR3 bases are TGTGCCAGCAGTGAAGTGTCTAGCGGGGGGTACGAGCAGTACTTC.

The rearrangement joins TRBV7-6 to TRBJ1-1; D is ambiguous. Germline V gives CDR1 SGHVS, CDR2 FNYEAQ. The CDR3 totals 13 residues. Trimming took off 1 base at V and 6 bases at J, with 9 bases between the two ends. The CDR3, as DNA: TGTGCCAGCAGCTTAGGAGGTGGAGCTGAAGCTTTCTTT. The encoded protein is CASSLGGGAEAFF.

The chain couples TRBV27 to TRBJ1-1; no definite D call. Germline CDR1 and CDR2: MNHEY and SMNVEV (reference sequence). Deletions cut 3 bases from V and 11 bases from J, with 10 bases between. The CDR3 length is 11 residues. The CDR3 sequence is CASSFGNEAFF. CDR3 nucleotide sequence: TGTGCCAGCAGTTTCGGGAATGAGGCTTTCTTT.

The chain couples TRBV5-1 to TRBJ1-3; D unclear. Germline V gene lookup returns CDR1 SGHRS and CDR2 YFSETQ. This CDR3 is 15 amino acids long. V was shortened by 5 bases and J by 0 bases, with 12 bases between the two germline ends. The CDR3 DNA is TGCGCCAGCAGAGTCGACCCAGGCTCTGGAAACACCATATATTTT. It yields the protein CASRVDPGSGNTIYF.

The chain uses TRBV13 and TRBJ2-5; 7 nucleotides line up with TRBD1. CDR3 length equals 12 residues. The V gene end was trimmed by 8 bases and the J gene end by 5 bases; junction bases not matched to a gene: 5. Germline V gene data show CDR1 as PRHDT and CDR2 as FYEKMQ (reference sequence). The DNA of the CDR3 is TGTGCCAGCGCTACAGGGGAGGAGACCCAGTACTTC. Translated: CASATGEETQYF.

The chain recombines TRBV7-6 with TRBJ2-5; D gene unclear. The ends were cut back, 0 bases at V and 3 bases at J, with 5 bases in the middle. Germline CDR1 SGHVS, CDR2 FNYEAQ. The CDR3 consists of 13 residues. The CDR3: CASSLAPEETQYF. CDR3 coding DNA: TGTGCCAGCAGCTTAGCGCCAGAAGAGACCCAGTACTTC.

The V and J genes are TRBV7-2 and TRBJ2-5; D perhaps matches TRBD1 (5 bases). The CDR3 is made up of 14 amino acids. The germline CDR1 and CDR2 sequences are SGHTA and FQGNSA. Deletions cut 1 base from V and 4 bases from J, with 10 bases between. The CDR3 DNA is TGTGCCAGCAGCTTAGACGCACAGGTAGAGACCCAGTACTTC. It yields the protein CASSLDAQVETQYF.

The table lists this clone with a few counts. The CDR3 region is CASSLGAGGTNYGYTF. In DNA, the CDR3 is TGTGCCAGCAGCCTCGGAGCAGGGGGCACTAACTATGGCTACACCTTC. This chain joins TRBV13 and TRBJ1-2; 8 bases align to TRBD1. The CDR3 is 16 amino acids. Germline CDR1 is PRHDT and CDR2 is FYEKMQ (reference sequence). The junction had 8 bases not matched to a gene; V was cut back by 5 bases and J by 0 bases.

This chain links TRBV11-1 with TRBJ2-5; no reliable D call. Trimming cost V 1 base and J 2 bases, with 17 bases left between them. The CDR3 length is 17 residues. Germline V lookup: CDR1 SGHAT, CDR2 FQDESV (reference sequence). CDR3 region: CASSLGYPPVTQETQYF. DNA for the CDR3: TGTGCCAGCAGCTTAGGGTATCCCCCCGTCACTCAAGAGACCCAGTACTTC.